A selection of T cell receptor beta chains follows, all from one sample in a study of human T cells and chemical hapten exposure. TCRdb analysed the RACE reads with MiXCR anew, one entry per CDR3 protein. The table includes 300,000 to 400,000 distinct CDR3 sequences, approximately 6.9% detected once. Sequencing used whole blood, obtained in connection with sensitization to the hapten diphenylcyclopropenone (DPC). The origin of the receptors is a woman between 18 and 30 years old with alopecia areata. Some clones in this sample may be carry-over from other donors' samples. CDR3s include the opening cysteine and the closing phenylalanine or tryptophan. A D gene is named only where the DNA matches it firmly. Clone size is shown for a subset of rows, as once, few, many or a class of expanded clone.

many	TRBD1	TRBJ2-2	TRBV5-5	TGTGCCAGCAGCCCTACCCAGGGGGACCTCACCGGGGAGCTGTTTTTT	CASSPTQGDLTGELFF
few	TRBD2	TRBJ2-3	TRBV7-2	TGTGCCAGCAGCTCCAGACTAGCGGGGGGGCCAAAGGGAGATACGCAGTATTTT	CASSSRLAGGPKGDTQYF
many	NA	TRBJ1-5	TRBV7-2	TGTGCCAGCGGAGGGGTCAATCAGCCCCAGCATTTT	CASGGVNQPQHF
few	TRBD1	TRBJ1-4	TRBV6-5	TGTGCCAGCAGCCAGGACAGGGCAACTAATGAAAAACTGTTTTTT	CASSQDRATNEKLFF
few	TRBD1	TRBJ1-6	TRBV2	TGTGCCAGCAGCGATAGACAGGGGAGTTCACCCCTCCACTTT	CASSDRQGSSPLHF
many	NA	TRBJ1-1	TRBV6-2/TRBV6-3	TGTGCCAGCAGCCGGCCGCACGTCCCGGAGGGAACTGAAGCTTTCTTT	CASSRPHVPEGTEAFF
NA	TRBD1	TRBJ1-5	TRBV12-3/TRBV12-4	TGTGCCAGCAGTTTAAGGGGACAGTTACAGAATCAGCCCCAGCATTTT	CASSLRGQLQNQPQHF
NA	TRBD1	TRBJ1-5	TRBV28	TGTGCCAGCAGCTCCCCCGACAGGGCCGTACCCCAGCATTTT	CASSSPDRAVPQHF
many	NA	TRBJ2-5	TRBV18	TGTGCCAGCTCAAGAGCAGGGGTCCCGTACCAAGAGACCCAGTACTTC	CASSRAGVPYQETQYF
NA	NA	TRBJ2-7	TRBV12-3/TRBV12-4	TGTGCCAGCAGCCATACCGGGAGCTTCTACGAGCAGTACTTC	CASSHTGSFYEQYF
NA	NA	TRBJ2-1	TRBV12-3/TRBV12-4	TGTGCCAGCAGTTTTTCTCCTGGGGATTACAATGAGCAGTTCTTC	CASSFSPGDYNEQFF
NA	TRBD1	TRBJ2-1	TRBV6-2/TRBV6-3	TGTGCCAGCGGGGACAGCGAATTAAATGAGCAGTTCTTC	CASGDSELNEQFF
many	NA	TRBJ2-3	TRBV28	TGTGCCAGCACCCAGGGCACAGATACGCAGTATTTT	CASTQGTDTQYF
few	NA	TRBJ2-5	TRBV29-1	TGCAGCGTTGAAGATTCCCGACTAGGGGAGACCCAGTACTTC	CSVEDSRLGETQYF
few	NA	TRBJ1-4	TRBV6-1	TGTGCCAGCAGTGACGGGGGTTTGGCCGAAAAACTGTTTTTT	CASSDGGLAEKLFF
few	NA	TRBJ1-1	TRBV10-2	TGCGCCAGCAGTGCGGACAGATTCACTGAAGCTTTCTTT	CASSADRFTEAFF
NA	TRBD1	TRBJ1-2	TRBV10-3	TGTGCCATCAGCAAAGCGACAGGGACCCAAATTAACTATGGCTACACCTTC	CAISKATGTQINYGYTF
many	NA	TRBJ2-3	TRBV7-6	TGTGCCAGCATACTTCGGACAGAAGTCTGCACAGATACGCAGTATTTT	CASILRTEVCTDTQYF
many	NA	TRBJ1-1	TRBV25-1	TGTGCCAGCAGTGAATCCCTCTCAGGCCCCCTCACTGAAGCTTTCTTT	CASSESLSGPLTEAFF
few	NA	TRBJ1-1	TRBV3-1	TGTGCCAGCAGTACGGACACGTGGAACACTGAAGCTTTCTTT	CASSTDTWNTEAFF
few	TRBD1	TRBJ1-5	TRBV5-5	TGTGCCAGCAGCTTGGGGACAGGGGGCTCCAGCAATCAGCCCCAGCATTTT	CASSLGTGGSSNQPQHF
few	NA	TRBJ2-3	TRBV10-3	TGTGCCATCAGGATGGGGACGGGCACAGATACGCAGTATTTT	CAIRMGTGTDTQYF
many	NA	TRBJ2-3	TRBV18	TGTGCCAGCTCACCTCCATCGCGGGGAGGCACAGATACGCAGTATTTT	CASSPPSRGGTDTQYF
NA	NA	TRBJ2-1	TRBV29-1	TGCAGCGTTGTCCCCGTCGTAAATGAGCAGTTCTTC	CSVVPVVNEQFF
many	TRBD1	TRBJ2-1	TRBV15	TGTGCCACCAGCTCCCGGGACAGGAACCCGAATGAGCAGTTCTTC	CATSSRDRNPNEQFF
many	NA	TRBJ2-3	TRBV9	TGTGCCAGCAGCGTAGCGGCCTCGTCAAGCACAGATACGCAGTATTTT	CASSVAASSSTDTQYF
many	NA	TRBJ1-3	TRBV12-3/TRBV12-4	TGTGCCAGCAGTTTAGGGAGCCTCTCTGGAAACACCATATATTTT	CASSLGSLSGNTIYF
many	NA	TRBJ1-5	TRBV5-1	TGCGCCAGCAGCTCGGGACTGCCCCCTAATCAGCCCCAGCATTTT	CASSSGLPPNQPQHF
few	NA	TRBJ1-5	TRBV5-5	TGTGCCAGCAGCTTGTACGAGAATCAGCCCCAGCATTTT	CASSLYENQPQHF
NA	TRBD2	TRBJ2-7	TRBV18	TGTGCCAGCTCACCACCAGTCCTAGCGGGGACCTACGAGCAGTACTTC	CASSPPVLAGTYEQYF
NA	TRBD2	TRBJ2-3	TRBV5-1	TGCGCCAGCAGCTCCCTAACTAGCGGGAGGGCAGTTACGCAGTATTTT	CASSSLTSGRAVTQYF
few	TRBD1	TRBJ2-1	TRBV6-1	TGTGCCAGGGAGAGAGGTCTTAGGGGACAGGGAGTTCCAACGGGTCGGAATGAGCAGTTCTTC	CARERGLRGQGVPTGRNEQFF
many	TRBD1	TRBJ1-1	TRBV6-1	TGTGCCAGCACCAGGGACAGGGTAACTGAAGCTTTCTTT	CASTRDRVTEAFF
many	NA	TRBJ2-7	TRBV28	TGTGCCAGCAGTTTGGAGGCCTCGCGCCTGGGGCAGTACTTC	CASSLEASRLGQYF
NA	NA	TRBJ2-7	TRBV10-3	TGTGCCATCAGTGAGTCCCCCCTTTACGAGCAGTACTTC	CAISESPLYEQYF
few	NA	TRBJ1-1	TRBV3-1	TGTGCCAGCAGCCGGCGGGACGGCGTCACTATCACTGAAGCTTTCTTT	CASSRRDGVTITEAFF
many	NA	TRBJ2-6	TRBV5-1	TGCGCCAGCAGCAGAACAGACTCTGGGGCCAACGTCCTGACTTTC	CASSRTDSGANVLTF
few	NA	TRBJ2-2	TRBV6-2/TRBV6-3	TGTGCCAGCAGTCCGACTAGTTTCAACACCGGGGAGCTGTTTTTT	CASSPTSFNTGELFF
few	NA	TRBJ1-6	TRBV10-3	TGTGCCATCAGTTCGTCGGGGGAAGGATCACCCCTCCACTTT	CAISSSGEGSPLHF
few	NA	TRBJ2-5	TRBV5-1	TGCGCCAGCACCCCTGCAGGGACGTACCAAGAGACCCAGTACTTC	CASTPAGTYQETQYF
few	NA	TRBJ2-1	TRBV20-1	TGCAGTGCTAGTGTCCCGGCATCCAGATTTTACAATGAGCAGTTCTTC	CSASVPASRFYNEQFF
few	NA	TRBJ1-5	TRBV6-1	TGTGCCAGCAGTGGGTCCCCTAATCAGCCCCAGCATTTT	CASSGSPNQPQHF
NA	NA	TRBJ1-5	TRBV7-9	TGTGCCAGCACCCAATCCCCAGGGGTCCAGCCCCAGCATTTT	CASTQSPGVQPQHF
NA	NA	TRBJ2-3	TRBV9	TGTGCCAGCAGCGTAGACAACCCTTCGCAGTATTTT	CASSVDNPSQYF
few	NA	TRBJ2-5	TRBV25-1	TGTGCCAGCAGTGTCGGGATGACCGGGCAACTGGGAGAGACCCAGTACTTC	CASSVGMTGQLGETQYF
NA	NA	TRBJ2-6	TRBV3-1	TGTGCCAGCAGCCAGGGGATCCCCGACTGGGCTGGGGCCAACGTCCTGACTTTC	CASSQGIPDWAGANVLTF
many	TRBD1	TRBJ2-3	TRBV24-1	TGTGCCACCAGTGATCCCCAGACAGGGGGCTCTGATACGCAGTATTTT	CATSDPQTGGSDTQYF
few	TRBD1	TRBJ2-4	TRBV12-3/TRBV12-4	TGTGCCAGCAGCCGGGACAGGGGCAGTTCAACCAAAAACATTCAGTACTTC	CASSRDRGSSTKNIQYF
many	NA	TRBJ2-3	TRBV11-2	TGTGCCAGCAGCTTAGAAGGGAAGGGCACAGATACGCAGTATTTT	CASSLEGKGTDTQYF
many	TRBD1	TRBJ1-1	TRBV12-3/TRBV12-4	TGTGCCAGCAGTTTTAATCTGCAGGGGGAGGGCGCTGAAGCTTTCTTT	CASSFNLQGEGAEAFF
many	NA	TRBJ2-3	TRBV4-2	TGTGCCAGCAGCCAAGGGGCTAGCCGCGACACAGATACGCAGTATTTT	CASSQGASRDTDTQYF
NA	NA	TRBJ1-2	TRBV6-5	TGTGCCAGCAGTTACGAAGGCCCTAACTATGGCTACACCTTC	CASSYEGPNYGYTF
NA	NA	TRBJ1-2	TRBV16	TGTGCCAGCAGCCAATTAGGGGACGGCTACACCTTC	CASSQLGDGYTF
few	NA	TRBJ1-6	TRBV4-3	TGCGCCAGCAGCCAAGTCGGGGGGCCCTATTCTACCCTCCACTTT	CASSQVGGPYSTLHF
many	NA	TRBJ2-3	TRBV6-5	TGTGCCAGCAGTAGGGGGGCCGGAACAGATACGCAGTATTTT	CASSRGAGTDTQYF
few	TRBD1	TRBJ1-1	TRBV2	TGTGCCAGCGAACAGGGACAGGTCACTGAAGCTTTCTTT	CASEQGQVTEAFF
NA	TRBD1	TRBJ2-7	TRBV11-2	TGTGCCAGCAGCTTAGACCCACAGGGGCGATTCACCTACGAGCAGTACTTC	CASSLDPQGRFTYEQYF